These 28 T cell receptor beta chains were sequenced from one sample in a study of T cells in Graves' hyperthyroidism and ophthalmopathy. Researchers amplified the TCR beta CDR3 regions from RNA transcripts. The HTBI set primed first-round TCR CDR3 RT-PCR. TCRdb itself ran the multiplex PCR reads through MiXCR, one entry per CDR3 protein. Of under 400,000 distinct CDR3 sequences listed, 15% to 18% were seen once; the top ten hold roughly a quarter. Sequenced input: blood. The receptors were sampled from a woman between 18 and 29 years old with Graves' hyperthyroidism that later progressed to Graves' ophthalmopathy.

At least ten counts were recorded for this clonotype. V and J are TRBV28 and TRBJ1-4; 9 bases are a match to TRBD1. Germline V CDR1 and CDR2: MDHEN, SYDVKM. V trimming: 5 bases; J trimming: 6 bases; junction bases outside the gene matches: 7. This CDR3 comprises 15 residues. The CDR3 nucleotides are TGTGCCAGCAGTCCATACAGGGGGCGGGATGAAAAACTGTTTTTT. The encoded protein is CASSPYRGRDEKLFF.

This clonotype was detected a few times. The gene calls are TRBV29-1 and TRBJ2-7, with D perhaps matching TRBD1 (6 bases). CDR1 is SQVTM and CDR2 is ANQGSEA in the germline V gene. The ends were cut back, 6 bases at V and 3 bases at J, with 12 bases in the middle. The CDR3 contains 12 residues. For the CDR3, the DNA is TGCAGCGTCGGACAGACTTTCTACGAGCAGTACTTC. This codes for CSVGQTFYEQYF.

This clonotype was observed a few times. The rearrangement joins TRBV18 to TRBJ1-3; no clear D gene. Germline-derived CDR1 and CDR2 are KGHSH and LQKENI. This CDR3 contains 14 residues. V was trimmed by 8 bases and J by 1 base, leaving 12 bases between them. The CDR3 nucleotides are TGTGCCAGCCTCCAGGCGGAGTCTGGAAACACCATATATTTT. This gives the protein CASLQAESGNTIYF.

This clonotype was counted between two and nine times. The chain couples TRBV20-1 to TRBJ2-6; D gene uncertain. There are 15 residues in the CDR3. Germline values: CDR1 DFQATT, CDR2 SNEGSKA (reference sequence). Trimming took 2 bases from V and 0 from J, leaving 8 bases between them. This chain's CDR3 is CSARSFHSGANVLTF. The DNA for the CDR3 is TGCAGTGCTAGATCCTTTCACTCTGGGGCCAACGTCCTGACTTTC.

This clonotype was seen many times. The rearrangement joins TRBV12-3 or TRBV12-4 to TRBJ2-7; possibly TRBD2 for D (5 bases). CDR3 length: 16 residues. The ends were cut back, 6 bases at V and 3 bases at J, with 21 bases in the middle. CDR3 sequence: CASSKLASVPLYEQYF. For the CDR3, the DNA is TGTGCCAGCAGCAAGCTAGCATCAGTACCTCTCTACGAGCAGTACTTC.

The rearrangement links TRBV30 to TRBJ2-7; no firm D call. Trimming removed 0 bases at V and 3 bases at J, with 15 bases between. The CDR3 is 15 amino acids. The germline gives CDR1 GTSNPN, CDR2 SVGIG (reference sequence). The CDR3 DNA is TGTGCCTGGAGTGTACGTGGGATAGGGAACTACGAGCAGTACTTC. This encodes CAWSVRGIGNYEQYF. Full variable domain (remainder filled in from reference TRBV30 and TRBJ2-7): SQTIHQWPATLVQPVGSPLSLECTVEGTSNPNLYWYRQAAGRGLQLLFYSVGIGQISSEVPQNLSASRPQDRQFILSSKKLLLSDSGFYLCAWSVRGIGNYEQYFGPGTRLTVT.

The rearrangement joins TRBV6-1 to TRBJ2-2; weak D call: TRBD1 (6 bases). CDR3 size: 14 residues. V lost 4 bases, J lost 5 bases, and 11 bases lay in between. The V gene's germline CDR1 is MNHNS and CDR2 SASEGT. The CDR3 DNA is TGTGCCAGCAGTGCGGACAGAGGGACCGGGGAGCTGTTTTTT. Protein sequence: CASSADRGTGELFF.

This clonotype appeared a few times. CDR3 in DNA: TGTGCCTGGGGCGGGAGTGCCGGGGAGCTGTTTTTT. It translates to CAWGGSAGELFF. The V gene is TRBV30, the J gene TRBJ2-2, with 7 bases lining up with TRBD2. CDR1 and CDR2 from the germline V gene are GTSNPN and SVGIG (reference sequence). The CDR3 is 12 residues long. Trimming cost V 5 bases and J 6 bases; bases outside gene matches: 3. Full variable domain (outside the CDR3, taken from reference TRBV30 and TRBJ2-2): SQTIHQWPATLVQPVGSPLSLECTVEGTSNPNLYWYRQAAGRGLQLLFYSVGIGQISSEVPQNLSASRPQDRQFILSSKKLLLSDSGFYLCAWGGSAGELFFGEGSRLTVL.

This clonotype came up a few times. The chain links TRBV29-1 to TRBJ2-3, with D tentatively TRBD2 (6 bases). The CDR3 consists of 15 residues. Germline V lookup: CDR1 SQVTM, CDR2 ANQGSEA. The V end lost 7 bases, the J end lost 3 bases, and 20 bases lay between the germline ends. The CDR3 DNA is TGCAGCGCCCTGCTGGAGGGTCGAGTGACAGATACGCAGTATTTT. Its protein product is CSALLEGRVTDTQYF.

This clonotype has just a few counts. The V call is TRBV4-3, the J call TRBJ2-7, with a weak D call TRBD2 (5 bases). CDR3 length equals 16 residues. The germline V and J ends were trimmed by 4 bases and 0 bases, with 16 bases remaining between them. Germline V gene sequence: CDR1 LGHNA, CDR2 YSLEER. CDR3 sequence: CASSPGGSGDSYEQYF. The CDR3 DNA sequence: TGCGCCAGCAGCCCAGGTGGGAGCGGCGACTCCTACGAGCAGTACTTC.

The chain uses TRBV4-1 and TRBJ2-3; no firm D call. V lost 5 bases and J lost 5, with 11 bases in between. Per the germline V gene, CDR1 is MGHRA and CDR2 is YSYEKL. There are 13 residues in the CDR3. CDR3 in amino acids: CASSYTRIDTQYF. DNA of the CDR3: TGCGCCAGCAGCTACACACGCATAGATACGCAGTATTTT.

This clonotype was seen ten or more times. The CDR3 DNA sequence: TGTGCCAGCGGCGGGCTAGCGGGCCACAATGAGCAGTTCTTC. This sequence encodes CASGGLAGHNEQFF. This sequence joins TRBV11-2 and TRBJ2-1, with 8 bases fitting TRBD2. Germline V gives CDR1 SGHAT, CDR2 FQNNGV. After removal of 8 bases from V and 5 bases from J, the junction contained 8 bases not matched to a gene. This CDR3 comprises 14 residues.

J is TRBJ1-5 and V is TRBV6-2 or TRBV6-3; possibly TRBD1 for D (5 bases). Germline V CDR1 and CDR2: MNHEY, SVGEGT. The CDR3 spans 16 residues. The ends were cut back, 6 bases at V and 1 base at J, with 16 bases in the middle. For the CDR3, the DNA is TGTGCCAGCAGCCATCATGGGGGTGGGAGCAATCAGCCCCAGCATTTT. Amino acid sequence: CASSHHGGGSNQPQHF.

This clonotype was seen a handful of times. The rearrangement links TRBV11-3 to TRBJ2-7; 12 bases are shared with TRBD2. The V gene end was trimmed by 4 bases and the J gene end by 5 bases; junction bases not matched to a gene: 9. Germline V gene sequence: CDR1 SGHNT, CDR2 YENEEA. The length of the CDR3 is 16 residues. The CDR3 protein is CASSSRLAGDLNEQYF. The CDR3 coding sequence is TGTGCCAGCAGCTCGAGACTAGCGGGAGATCTGAACGAGCAGTACTTC.

The V call is TRBV6-5, the J call TRBJ1-2; 7 nucleotides line up with TRBD1. CDR3 length: 17 residues. Per the germline V gene, CDR1 is MNHEY and CDR2 is SVGAGI. The ends lost 2 bases at V and 1 base at J; junction bases unmatched: 10. In DNA, the CDR3 is TGTGCCAGCAGTTACGCGATGGGACAGCCTCGTAACTATGGCTACACCTTC. Translation gives CASSYAMGQPRNYGYTF.

The chain links TRBV15 to TRBJ1-5; tentatively, D is TRBD1 (6 bases). Germline V gene data show CDR1 as LNHNV and CDR2 as YYDKDF (reference sequence). The ends were cut back, 0 bases at V and 7 bases at J, with 19 bases in the middle. CDR3 length: 17 amino acids. The CDR3 is CATSRDQGRGRQQPQHF. CDR3 nucleotides: TGTGCCACCAGCAGAGATCAGGGAAGGGGGAGGCAACAGCCCCAGCATTTT.

This clonotype has only a few counts. The CDR3 DNA sequence: TGTGCCAGCAGCCAAGGGTGGGGACAGCCAAACTCTGGAAACACCATATATTTT. Its translation is CASSQGWGQPNSGNTIYF. This rearrangement joins TRBV14 to TRBJ1-3; TRBD1 matches at 7 bases. In germline, CDR1 is SGHDN, CDR2 FVKESK. CDR3 length equals 18 residues. V shed 1 base and J 0 bases; nucleotides not matched to a gene: 9.

The genes are TRBV6-5 and TRBJ2-1; D may be TRBD1 (5 bases). The germline V gene encodes CDR1 MNHEY and CDR2 SVGAGI. This CDR3 comprises 15 residues. V was trimmed by 2 bases and J by 5 bases, leaving 13 bases between them. The CDR3 spells CASSYQGGDHNEQFF. CDR3 bases: TGTGCCAGCAGTTACCAGGGTGGGGATCACAATGAGCAGTTCTTC.

The CDR3 loop reads CSARGAGAYEQYF. CDR3 DNA sequence: TGCAGTGCACGGGGGGCAGGGGCCTACGAGCAGTACTTC. This sequence joins TRBV20-1 and TRBJ2-7; maybe TRBD2 (7 bases). V lost 6 bases and J lost 2, with 14 bases in between. Germline CDR1 and CDR2: DFQATT and SNEGSKA (reference sequence). The CDR3 covers 13 residues.

This clonotype showed up many times. This sequence joins TRBV12-3 or TRBV12-4 and TRBJ2-2; TRBD2 matches 13 bases. The CDR3 has 19 amino acids. The V segment lost 6 bases and the J segment 0 bases; nucleotides outside the gene matches: 10. The CDR3 nucleotides are TGTGCCAGCAGCTCGGGGCCGGGACTAGCGGGGTCGAACACCGGGGAGCTGTTTTTT. Translated, it gives CASSSGPGLAGSNTGELFF.

CDR3 bases: TGCGCCAGCAGCCAACCATTAAAGGGACCGGGACAGTTCTTC. Its protein is CASSQPLKGPGQFF. V gene TRBV4-1 combines with J gene TRBJ2-1, with D possibly called TRBD1 or TRBD2 (5 bases each). The V end was cut by 2 bases, the J end by 13 bases, with 18 bases between. Per the germline V gene, CDR1 is MGHRA and CDR2 is YSYEKL. The CDR3 contains 14 residues.

This clonotype was recorded many times. This chain links TRBV2 with TRBJ1-2; D is ambiguous. V was clipped by 6 bases and J by 2 bases, with 10 bases between them. CDR1 is SNHLY, CDR2 FYNNEI, per germline. This CDR3 contains 13 residues. CDR3 sequence reads: CASRRATNYGYTF. CDR3 DNA sequence: TGTGCCAGCAGGCGGGCCACGAACTATGGCTACACCTTC.

About this clonotype itself: Since a much larger clone is just one base distant, this may be a read error. The V and J genes are TRBV9 and TRBJ1-1; the D gene is possibly TRBD1 (6 bases). This CDR3 has 15 amino acids. The germline V gene encodes CDR1 SGDLS and CDR2 YYNGEE. This CDR3 is CASSAETGQNTEGFF. In nucleotides, the CDR3 is TGTGCCAGCAGCGCCGAGACAGGTCAGAACACTGAAGGTTTCTTT.

This clonotype was detected a few times. V and J are TRBV6-1 and TRBJ2-7; weak D call: TRBD2 (5 bases). This CDR3 has 14 residues. V lost 3 bases and J 2 bases, leaving 11 bases between the germline ends. CDR1 MNHNS and CDR2 SASEGT come from the germline V gene. For the CDR3, the DNA is TGTGCCAGCAGTGACGAGGTCGGGGCCTACGAGCAGTACTTC. Translation gives CASSDEVGAYEQYF.

This clonotype was counted a few times. V and J are TRBV25-1 and TRBJ2-7, with D perhaps TRBD1 (6 bases). Between the trimmed V and J ends, which lost 3 bases and 0 bases, there was a span of 9 bases. The germline CDR1 and CDR2 sequences are MGHDK and SYGVNS. The length of the CDR3 is 14 residues. CDR3 bases: TGTGCCAGCAGTGACACAGGGCCCTCCTACGAGCAGTACTTC. Translated: CASSDTGPSYEQYF.

This clonotype appeared a few times. The V and J genes are TRBV14 and TRBJ2-7; no firm D call. The germline gives CDR1 SGHDN, CDR2 FVKESK. Trimming left V 1 base short and J 0 bases short, with 7 bases between. The CDR3 is 14 residues long. This CDR3 is CASSQVWGSYEQYF. CDR3 DNA sequence: TGTGCCAGCAGCCAAGTTTGGGGCTCCTACGAGCAGTACTTC.

This clonotype showed up many times. V gene TRBV6-1 combines with J gene TRBJ1-2, with D hard to call. Trimming removed 5 bases from V and 4 bases from J, with 17 bases in between. There are 15 residues in the CDR3. The germline V gene encodes CDR1 MNHNS and CDR2 SASEGT. The CDR3 here is CASSRPGVAGYGYTF. CDR3 sequence (DNA): TGTGCCAGCAGTCGCCCGGGAGTAGCTGGCTATGGCTACACCTTC.

Comments on this clonotype: Since a much larger clone is just one base distant, this may be a read error. V usage is TRBV3-1 and J usage is TRBJ2-1; D might be TRBD2 (6 bases). Germline V gene sequence: CDR1 LGHDT, CDR2 YNNKEL (reference sequence). CDR3 length: 18 residues. CDR3 sequence (DNA): TGTGCCAGCAGCCAAGATCCAGGTGCGGGATTATCCTACAATGATCAGTTCTTC. Its translation is CASSQDPGAGLSYNDQFF.